This T cell receptor (beta chain) was sequenced in a study of molecular identifiers for immune sequencing clone quantification. Study findings and constraints: Amid about a million naive cells, spiked Jurkat TCR RNA from one cell was reportedly still detectable. Should identical TCR molecules share a barcode, the sizes of highly expanded clones could be underestimated.

This CDR3 has 13 residues. Germline assignment: CDR1 LNHDA and CDR2 SQIVND (reference sequence). On this clonotype itself: Its antigen is undetermined. A much larger clone sits a single nucleotide away, making a read error possible.

Bulk TCR libraries used previously described methods and listed TCR primers. TCRdb called the PCR reads again in MiXCR, with one record for every CDR3 protein. There are roughly 50,000 distinct CDR3 sequences in the sample; around 34% occur only once, and roughly 3.8% lies in the top ten. Naive CD8 T cells were FACS-sorted by CD8+CD4-CCR7+CD45RA+ markers. The chain couples TRBV19 to TRBJ2-3; D gene ambiguous. The clonotype was recovered from a human donor in good health. Some libraries in this study had Jurkat cell RNA spiked in. Sequencing was performed on naive CD8+ T cells from blood, with Jurkat cell RNA spiked in. Subset noted: FACS-sorted CD8+CD4-CCR7+CD45RA+ naive T cells. The CDR3 DNA reads TGTGCCAATAGTATCACTAGCACAGATACGCAGTATTTT. Translation gives CANSITSTDTQYF.